The clone carrying this TCR beta chain was detected a few times. Its target is unknown. The CDR3 runs to 15 residues. In germline, CDR1 is LNHNV, CDR2 YYDKDF (reference sequence). Trimming cost V 2 bases and J 5 bases; bases outside gene matches: 8. The sample comes from a study of T-cell reconstitution after alpha-beta-depleted transplantation in children. It was with unique molecular identifiers that the TCRbeta library was prepared. TCRdb passed the PCR reads through MiXCR, listing each CDR3 protein once. The sample gives fewer than 550,000 distinct CDR3 sequences, about an eighth of which show up once; 14% is in the top ten. Overall study results and limits: It was newly produced T cells that mostly accounted for T-cell counts and diversity one year after transplant. Several patients had high TCRbeta diversity at day 60; it came from surviving recipient T cells and thymic progenitors.

The TCR was taken from a female patient younger than 10 who had a stem cell transplant for aplastic anemia, so the T cells may come from the graft donor. Sequencing used PBMCs, mostly from graft donor cells, obtained 180 days after TCRalphabeta/CD19-depleted stem cell transplant. The chain combines TRBV15 with TRBJ2-7; 8 bases agree with TRBD2. The CDR3: CATSRRSGRGHEQYV. In nucleotides, the CDR3 is TGTGCCACCAGCAGACGGAGCGGGAGAGGACACGAGCAGTACGTC.